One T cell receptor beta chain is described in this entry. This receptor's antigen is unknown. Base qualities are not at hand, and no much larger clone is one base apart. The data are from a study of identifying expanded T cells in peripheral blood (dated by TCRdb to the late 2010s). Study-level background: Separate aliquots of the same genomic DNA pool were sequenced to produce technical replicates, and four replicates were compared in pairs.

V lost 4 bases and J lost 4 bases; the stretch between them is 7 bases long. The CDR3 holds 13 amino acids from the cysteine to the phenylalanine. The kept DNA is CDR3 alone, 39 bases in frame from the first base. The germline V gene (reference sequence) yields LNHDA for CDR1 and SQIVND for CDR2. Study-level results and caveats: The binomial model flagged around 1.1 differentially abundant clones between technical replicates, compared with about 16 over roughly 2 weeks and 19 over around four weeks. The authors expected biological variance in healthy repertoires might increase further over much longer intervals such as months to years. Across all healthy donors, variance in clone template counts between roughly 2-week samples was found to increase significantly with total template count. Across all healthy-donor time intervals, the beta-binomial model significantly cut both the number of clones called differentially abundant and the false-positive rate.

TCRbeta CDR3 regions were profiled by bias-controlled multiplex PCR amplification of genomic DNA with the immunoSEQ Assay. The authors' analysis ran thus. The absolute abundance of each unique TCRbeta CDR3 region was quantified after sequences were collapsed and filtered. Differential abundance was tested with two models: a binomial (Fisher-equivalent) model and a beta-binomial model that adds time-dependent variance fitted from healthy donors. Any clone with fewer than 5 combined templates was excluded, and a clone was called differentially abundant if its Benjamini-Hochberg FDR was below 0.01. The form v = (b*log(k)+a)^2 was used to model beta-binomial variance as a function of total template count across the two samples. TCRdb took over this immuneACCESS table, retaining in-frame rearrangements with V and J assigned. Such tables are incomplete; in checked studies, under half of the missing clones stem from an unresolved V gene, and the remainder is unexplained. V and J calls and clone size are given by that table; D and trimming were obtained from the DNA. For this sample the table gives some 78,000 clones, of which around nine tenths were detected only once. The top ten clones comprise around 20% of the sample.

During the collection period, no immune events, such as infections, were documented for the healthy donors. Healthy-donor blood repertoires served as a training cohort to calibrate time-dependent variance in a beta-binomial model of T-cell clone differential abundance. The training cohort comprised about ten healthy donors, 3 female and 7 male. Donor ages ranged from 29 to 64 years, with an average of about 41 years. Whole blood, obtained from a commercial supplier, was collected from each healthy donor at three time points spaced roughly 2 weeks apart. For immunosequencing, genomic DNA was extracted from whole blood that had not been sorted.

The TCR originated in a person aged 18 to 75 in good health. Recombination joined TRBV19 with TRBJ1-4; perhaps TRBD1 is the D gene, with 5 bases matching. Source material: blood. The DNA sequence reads TGTGCCAGTAGTACCCAGGGTAATGAAAAACTGTTTTTT. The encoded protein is CASSTQGNEKLFF.